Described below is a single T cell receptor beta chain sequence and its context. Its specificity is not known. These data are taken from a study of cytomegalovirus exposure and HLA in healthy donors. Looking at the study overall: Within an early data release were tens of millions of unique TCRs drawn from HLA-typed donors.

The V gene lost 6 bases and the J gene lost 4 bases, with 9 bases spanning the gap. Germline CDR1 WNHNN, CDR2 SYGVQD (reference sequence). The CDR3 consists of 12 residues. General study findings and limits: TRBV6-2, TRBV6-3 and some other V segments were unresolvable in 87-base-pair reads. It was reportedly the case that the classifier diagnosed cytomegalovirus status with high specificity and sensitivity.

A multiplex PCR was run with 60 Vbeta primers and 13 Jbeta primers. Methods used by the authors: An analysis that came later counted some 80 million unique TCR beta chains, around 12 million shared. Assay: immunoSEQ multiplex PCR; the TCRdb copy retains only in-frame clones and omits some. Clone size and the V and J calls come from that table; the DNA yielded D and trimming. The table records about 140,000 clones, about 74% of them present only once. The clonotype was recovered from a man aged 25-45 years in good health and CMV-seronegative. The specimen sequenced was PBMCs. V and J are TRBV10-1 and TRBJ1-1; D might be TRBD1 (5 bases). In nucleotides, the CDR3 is TGCGCCAGCAGGGGGGAGGGCACTGAAGCTTTCTTT. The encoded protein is CASRGEGTEAFF.